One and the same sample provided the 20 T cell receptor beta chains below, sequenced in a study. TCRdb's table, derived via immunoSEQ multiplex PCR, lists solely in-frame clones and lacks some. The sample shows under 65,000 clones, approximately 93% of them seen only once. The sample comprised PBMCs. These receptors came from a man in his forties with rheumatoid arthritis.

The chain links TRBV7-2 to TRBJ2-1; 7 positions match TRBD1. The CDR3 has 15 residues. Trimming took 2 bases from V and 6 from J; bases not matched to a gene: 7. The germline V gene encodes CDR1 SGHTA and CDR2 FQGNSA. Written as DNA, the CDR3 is TGTGCCAGCAGCTTACGGGACAGATCTAGCAATGAGCAGTTCTTC. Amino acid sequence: CASSLRDRSSNEQFF.

In DNA form, the CDR3 reads TGTGCCAGCAGTGGGGCCCTATCACTCAATGAGCAGTTCTTC. Translation gives CASSGALSLNEQFF. This chain connects TRBV2 to TRBJ2-1; D remains unclear. Trimming took 4 bases from V and 6 from J, leaving 13 bases between them. The germline CDR1 and CDR2 sequences are SNHLY and FYNNEI. This CDR3 spans 14 amino acids.

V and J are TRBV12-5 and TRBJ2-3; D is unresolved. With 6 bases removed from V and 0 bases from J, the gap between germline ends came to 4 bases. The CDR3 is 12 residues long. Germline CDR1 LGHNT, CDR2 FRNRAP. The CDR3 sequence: CASGTSTDTQYF. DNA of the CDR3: TGTGCTAGTGGGACTAGCACAGATACGCAGTATTTT. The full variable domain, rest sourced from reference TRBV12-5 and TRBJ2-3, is DARVTQTPRHKVTEMGQEVTMRCQPILGHNTVFWYRQTMMQGLELLAYFRNRAPLDDSGMPKDRFSAEMPDATLATLKIQPSEPRDSAVYFCASGTSTDTQYFGPGTRLTVL.

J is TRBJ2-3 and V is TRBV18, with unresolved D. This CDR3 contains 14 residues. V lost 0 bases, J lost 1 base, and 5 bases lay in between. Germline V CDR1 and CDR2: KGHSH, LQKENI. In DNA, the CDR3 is TGTGCCAGCTCACCACCGGCTGGCACAGATACGCAGTATTTT. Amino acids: CASSPPAGTDTQYF.

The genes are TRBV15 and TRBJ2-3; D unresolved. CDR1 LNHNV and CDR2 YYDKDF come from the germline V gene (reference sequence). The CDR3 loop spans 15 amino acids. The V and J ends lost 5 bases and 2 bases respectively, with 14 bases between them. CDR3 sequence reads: CATSVGLGSTDTQYF. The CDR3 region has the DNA TGTGCCACCAGCGTGGGATTAGGGTCCACAGATACGCAGTATTTT. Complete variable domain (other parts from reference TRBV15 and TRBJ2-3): DAMVIQNPRYQVTQFGKPVTLSCSQTLNHNVMYWYQQKSSQAPKLLFHYYDKDFNNEADTPDNFQSRRPNTSFCFLDIRSPGLGDTAMYLCATSVGLGSTDTQYFGPGTRLTVL.

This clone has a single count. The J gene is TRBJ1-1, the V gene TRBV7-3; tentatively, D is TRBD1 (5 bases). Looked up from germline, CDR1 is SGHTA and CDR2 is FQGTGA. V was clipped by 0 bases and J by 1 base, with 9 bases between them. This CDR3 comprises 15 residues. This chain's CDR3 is CASSLTRDQNTEAFF. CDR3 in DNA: TGTGCCAGCAGCTTAACTAGGGACCAGAACACTGAAGCTTTCTTT.

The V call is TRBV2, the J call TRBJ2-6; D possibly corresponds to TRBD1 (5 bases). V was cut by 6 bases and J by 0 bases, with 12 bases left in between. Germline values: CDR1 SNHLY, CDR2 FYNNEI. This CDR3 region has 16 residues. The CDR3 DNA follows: TGTGCCAGCAGACAGGAAAGGGGCTCTGGGGCCAACGTCCTGACTTTC. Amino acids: CASRQERGSGANVLTF.

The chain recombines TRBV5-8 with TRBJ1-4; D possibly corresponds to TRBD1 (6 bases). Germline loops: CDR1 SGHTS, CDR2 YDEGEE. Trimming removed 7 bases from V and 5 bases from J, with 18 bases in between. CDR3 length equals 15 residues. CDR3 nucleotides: TGTGCCAGCTTGCCGCGGACAGAGAAGAATGAAAAACTGTTTTTT. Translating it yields CASLPRTEKNEKLFF.

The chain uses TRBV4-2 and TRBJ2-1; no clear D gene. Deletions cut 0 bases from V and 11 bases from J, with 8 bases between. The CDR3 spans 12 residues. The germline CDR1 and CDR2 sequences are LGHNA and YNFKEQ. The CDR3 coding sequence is TGTGCCAGCAGCCAAGAGCGGTGGAAGCAGTTCTTC. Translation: CASSQERWKQFF.

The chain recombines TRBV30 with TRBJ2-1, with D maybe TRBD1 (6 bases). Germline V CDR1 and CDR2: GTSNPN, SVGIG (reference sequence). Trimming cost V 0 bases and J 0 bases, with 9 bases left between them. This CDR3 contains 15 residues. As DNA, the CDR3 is TGTGCCTGGAGTGTTCAGGGGAGCTCCTACAATGAGCAGTTCTTC. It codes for CAWSVQGSSYNEQFF. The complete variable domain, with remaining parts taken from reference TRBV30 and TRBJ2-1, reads SQTIHQWPATLVQPVGSPLSLECTVEGTSNPNLYWYRQAAGRGLQLLFYSVGIGQISSEVPQNLSASRPQDRQFILSSKKLLLSDSGFYLCAWSVQGSSYNEQFFGPGTRLTVL.

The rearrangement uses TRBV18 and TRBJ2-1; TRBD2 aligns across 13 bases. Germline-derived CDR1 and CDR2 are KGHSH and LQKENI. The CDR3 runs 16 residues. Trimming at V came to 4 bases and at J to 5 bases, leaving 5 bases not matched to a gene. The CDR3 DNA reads TGTGCCAGCTCACTACTAGCGGGAGGGCCGAACAATGAGCAGTTCTTC. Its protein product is CASSLLAGGPNNEQFF.

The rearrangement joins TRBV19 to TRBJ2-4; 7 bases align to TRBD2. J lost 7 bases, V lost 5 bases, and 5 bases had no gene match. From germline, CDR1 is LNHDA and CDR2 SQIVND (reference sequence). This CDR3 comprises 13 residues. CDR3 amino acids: CASSSRRGNIQYF. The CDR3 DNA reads TGTGCCAGTAGTTCCCGGCGGGGGAACATTCAGTACTTC.

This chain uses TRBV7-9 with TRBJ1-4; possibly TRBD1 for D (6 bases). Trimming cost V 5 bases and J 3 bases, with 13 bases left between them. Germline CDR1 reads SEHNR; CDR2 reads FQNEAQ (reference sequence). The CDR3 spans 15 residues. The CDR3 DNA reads TGTGCCAGCAGCCGCGGGGGGGCTCCTAATGAAAAACTGTTTTTT. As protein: CASSRGGAPNEKLFF.

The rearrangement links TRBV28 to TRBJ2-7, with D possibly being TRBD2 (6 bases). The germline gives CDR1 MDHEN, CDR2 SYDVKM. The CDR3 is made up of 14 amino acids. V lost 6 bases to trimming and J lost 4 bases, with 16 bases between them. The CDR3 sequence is CASRLAGREYEQYF. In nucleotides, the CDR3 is TGTGCCAGCAGGCTAGCCGGACGGGAGTACGAGCAGTACTTC.

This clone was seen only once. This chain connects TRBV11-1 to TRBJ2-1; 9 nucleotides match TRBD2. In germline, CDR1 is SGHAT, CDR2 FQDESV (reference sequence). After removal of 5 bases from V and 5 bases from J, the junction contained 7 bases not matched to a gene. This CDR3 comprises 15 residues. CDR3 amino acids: CASSARLAAHNEQFF. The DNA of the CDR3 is TGTGCCAGCAGCGCCCGACTAGCGGCCCACAATGAGCAGTTCTTC.

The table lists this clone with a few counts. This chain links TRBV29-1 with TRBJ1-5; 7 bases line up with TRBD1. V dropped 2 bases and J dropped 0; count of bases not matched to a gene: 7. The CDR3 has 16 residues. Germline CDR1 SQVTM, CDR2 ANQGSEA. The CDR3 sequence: CSVETGQVHSNQPQHF. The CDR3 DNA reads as TGCAGCGTTGAAACCGGACAGGTACATAGCAATCAGCCCCAGCATTTT. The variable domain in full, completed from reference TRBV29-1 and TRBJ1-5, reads SAVISQKPSRDICQRGTSLTIQCQVDSQVTMMFWYRQQPGQSLTLIATANQGSEATYESGFVIDKFPISRPNLTFSTLTVSNMSPEDSSIYLCSVETGQVHSNQPQHFGDGTRLSIL.

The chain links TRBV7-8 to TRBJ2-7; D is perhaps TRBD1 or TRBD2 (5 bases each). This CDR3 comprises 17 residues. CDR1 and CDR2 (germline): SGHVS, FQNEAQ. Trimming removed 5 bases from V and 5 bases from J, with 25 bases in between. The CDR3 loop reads CASSVNPPGTVLDEQYF. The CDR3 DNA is TGTGCCAGCAGCGTTAACCCCCCCGGGACGGTACTAGACGAGCAGTACTTC. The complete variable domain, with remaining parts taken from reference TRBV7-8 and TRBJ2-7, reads GAGVSQSPRYKVAKRGQDVALRCDPISGHVSLFWYQQALGQGPEFLTYFQNEAQLDKSGLPSDRFFAERPEGSVSTLKIQRTQQEDSAVYLCASSVNPPGTVLDEQYFGPGTRLTVT.

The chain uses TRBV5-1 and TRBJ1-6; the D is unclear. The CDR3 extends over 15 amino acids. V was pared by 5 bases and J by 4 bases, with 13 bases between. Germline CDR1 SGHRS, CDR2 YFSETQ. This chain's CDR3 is CASRFGGEYNSPLHF. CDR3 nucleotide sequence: TGCGCCAGCAGATTCGGTGGGGAGTATAATTCACCCCTCCACTTT.

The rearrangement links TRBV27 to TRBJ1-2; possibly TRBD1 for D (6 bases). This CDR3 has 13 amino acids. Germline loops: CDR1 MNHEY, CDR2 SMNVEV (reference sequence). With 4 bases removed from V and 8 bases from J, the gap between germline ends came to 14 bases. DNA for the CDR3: TGTGCCAGCAGTTACGAACAGGGATGGGGCTACACCTTC. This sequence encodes CASSYEQGWGYTF.

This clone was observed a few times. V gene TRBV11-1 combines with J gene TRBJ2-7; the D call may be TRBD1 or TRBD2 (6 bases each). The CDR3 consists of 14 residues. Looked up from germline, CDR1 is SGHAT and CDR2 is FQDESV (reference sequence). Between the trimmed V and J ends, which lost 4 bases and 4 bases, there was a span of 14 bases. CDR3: CASSSHGGLYEQYF. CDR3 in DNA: TGTGCCAGCAGCTCTCATGGGGGGCTGTACGAGCAGTACTTC.